These 8 T cell receptor beta chains were all obtained from the same sample, sequenced in a study of tumor-infiltrating lymphocytes in primary liver carcinoma. Synthesis of TCR beta cDNA was carried out from around 540 ng total RNA with a constant-region primer. Each TCR beta library was derived from three nested multiplex PCR rounds that employed slightly modified ARM-PCR. Investigators reported that the first two PCR rounds, at around 9 cycles each, used TRBV1-TRBV30 forward primers with a C-beta reverse primer. TCRdb redid the calling of the multiplex PCR reads with MiXCR, one entry per CDR3 protein. There are tens of thousands of distinct CDR3 sequences in the sample; about 77% occur only once, and roughly a quarter lies in the top ten. Co-extraction of both nucleic acids (RNA and DNA) used roughly 20-33 mg of unsorted bulk tissue. Sequenced: liver tumor tissue from sampling region 5. The subset was: tumor region T5, tumor centre. All receptors derive from a middle-aged man with primary liver carcinoma and hepatitis B virus infection.

Regarding this clonotype: At one end the junction does not follow the germline gene, possibly because of a read error. V usage is TRBV5-1 and J usage is TRBJ2-3, with D possibly being TRBD2 (5 bases). The CDR3 contains 16 residues. CDR1 and CDR2 (germline): SGHRS, YFSETQ. DNA for the CDR3: TGCGCCAGGAGCTTGGAGTCTAGAGGGAGAGCAGATACGCAGTATTTT. This translates into CARSLESRGRADTQYF.

This clonotype was observed a few times. A junction boundary mismatches the germline segment, possibly from a read error. The V call is TRBV5-8, the J call TRBJ2-2; a possible D gene is TRBD2 (5 bases). Looked up from germline, CDR1 is SGHTS and CDR2 is YDEGEE. CDR3 length equals 14 residues. This chain's CDR3 is CASSSTLNTGELLF. DNA for the CDR3: TGTGCCAGCAGCTCAACCCTTAACACCGGGGAGTTGCTTTTT.

V is TRBV12-3 or TRBV12-4 and J is TRBJ1-5; TRBD1 is a possible D gene (5 bases). CDR3 size: 14 residues. In DNA, the CDR3 is TGTGGCAGTAGTTTCTCGGGGCCCAATCAGCCCCAGCATTTT. Residues: CGSSFSGPNQPQHF.

This clonotype came up once. Because it lacks the conserved phenylalanine or tryptophan at the end, this CDR3 is likely a read error. This chain joins TRBV12-3 or TRBV12-4 and TRBJ2-7; tentatively, D is TRBD2 (5 bases). CDR3 length: 14 residues. The CDR3 sequence: CPSSPAEVRNEQYI. The CDR3 DNA follows: TGTCCCAGCAGTCCAGCGGAAGTAAGGAACGAGCAGTACATC.

The chain carries TRBV6-6 and TRBJ2-3; TRBD2 matches 8 bases. The CDR3 contains 17 residues. Per germline, CDR1 MNHNY and CDR2 SVGAGI (reference sequence). V trimming: 6 bases; J trimming: 2 bases; junction bases outside the gene matches: 13. The CDR3 nucleotides are TGTGCCAGCAGACCGCAGGGTACTAGCGGTCTCACAGATACGCAGTATTTT. It codes for CASRPQGTSGLTDTQYF.

Regarding this clonotype: A read error may produce the germline difference seen at one junction end. This CDR3 reads CACNRGLGNTGELFF. The CDR3 bases are TGTGCCTGCAATAGGGGACTAGGCAACACCGGGGAGCTGTTTTTC. This chain uses TRBV28 with TRBJ2-2, with TRBD2 identical over 8 bases. The CDR3 has 15 amino acids. CDR1 and CDR2 (germline): MDHEN, SYDVKM.

About this clonotype: At one end the junction does not follow the germline gene, possibly because of a read error. This chain uses TRBV12-3 or TRBV12-4 with TRBJ2-6; tentatively, D is TRBD1 (5 bases). The CDR3 has 17 residues. CDR3 sequence reads: CDSSPRVGVSGANVLTF. In DNA form, the CDR3 reads TGTGACAGCAGTCCCCGCGTAGGGGTCTCTGGGGCCAACGTCCTGACTTTC.

Of note for this clonotype: Its ends do not fully match the called genes, so a read error is possible. V is TRBV12-3 or TRBV12-4 and J is TRBJ1-1; no clear D gene. The CDR3 runs 11 residues. The CDR3 region has the DNA TGTGCAAGCAGCTCAGGTTCCCGAGCTCTCTTT. Protein sequence: CASSSGSRALF.